This TCR beta chain was found in a study of T cells after yellow fever vaccination. The CDR3 sequence is 14 residues long. Study findings and constraints: It was a weaker secondary response, yet one that peaked faster, at day 5 versus 15. Post-booster repertoires again held most primary-vaccination clones (about 96% CD4, 75% to 90% CD8). Abundant bulk-derived clonotypes could contaminate FACS-sorted repertoires.

Template-switching 5'RACE yielded the TCR cDNA; a universal primer site and UMIs were added in the process. One entry per CDR3 protein, called by TCRdb with MiXCR from the 5' RACE reads. This sample has about 300,000 distinct CDR3 sequences, with around 7.3% found just once. This clonotype has only a few counts. Its cognate antigen is unknown. The sample in question was PBMCs, obtained approximately 40 days after the first yellow fever vaccination. The TCR was taken from a man between 18 and 35 years old who received the YFV17D yellow fever vaccine. The genes are TRBV21-1 and TRBJ2-5; the table's D call TRBD1 went unverified against the DNA. TRBV21-1 is shown as a pseudogene. This CDR3 reads CASSKGTGNETQYF. The CDR3 region has the DNA TGTGCCAGCAGCAAAGGGACAGGGAATGAGACCCAGTACTTC.